This T cell receptor beta chain was obtained from a study of regulatory T cells in long-lasting Graves disease. Study as a whole: The criterion for persistent Graves' disease was over 5 years of antithyroid drugs with positive TSH receptor antibodies. Overall study findings and caveats: TRBV28, TRBJ1-2 and TRBJ2-5 were segments that persistent disease favored.

The CDR3 is made up of 14 amino acids. The germline V gene encodes CDR1 SQVTM and CDR2 ANQGSEA. V lost 4 bases and J lost 0, with 11 bases in between. The sample's time point: persistent/refractory GD, antithyroid drugs over 5 years with positive TRAb. Preparation of the TCR library used RNA extracted from PBMCs. TCR beta libraries were built with iRepertoire HTBI primers and Arm-PCR of CDR3 regions. MiXCR, run by TCRdb on the multiplex PCR reads, gives a single entry per CDR3 protein. The table lists about 470,000 distinct CDR3 sequences, roughly 21% of them singletons, with roughly 7.1% in the top ten. As for this clonotype: The antigen remains undetermined.

The J gene is TRBJ2-3, the V gene TRBV29-1; D remains unclear. The starting material was peripheral blood mononuclear cells (PBMCs), obtained when the disease was refractory, from a patient treated with antithyroid drugs. The sequence was collected from a female donor with Graves disease. The CDR3 DNA reads TGCAGCGTTGTTGGCGGACCTAGCACAGATACGCAGTATTTT. As protein: CSVVGGPSTDTQYF.